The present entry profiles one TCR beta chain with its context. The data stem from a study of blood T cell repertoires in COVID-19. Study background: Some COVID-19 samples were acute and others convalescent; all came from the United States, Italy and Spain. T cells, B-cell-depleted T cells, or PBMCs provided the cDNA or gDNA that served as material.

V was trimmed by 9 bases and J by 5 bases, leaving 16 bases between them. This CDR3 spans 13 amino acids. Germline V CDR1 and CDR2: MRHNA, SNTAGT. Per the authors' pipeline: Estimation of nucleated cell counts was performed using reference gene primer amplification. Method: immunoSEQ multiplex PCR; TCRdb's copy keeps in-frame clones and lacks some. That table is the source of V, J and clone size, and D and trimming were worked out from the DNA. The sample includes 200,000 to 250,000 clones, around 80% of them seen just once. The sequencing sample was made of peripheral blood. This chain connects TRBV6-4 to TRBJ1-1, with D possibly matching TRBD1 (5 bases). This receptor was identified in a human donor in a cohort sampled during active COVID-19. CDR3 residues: CASAREGATEAFF. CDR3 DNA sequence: TGTGCCAGTGCGCGGGAAGGGGCTACTGAAGCTTTCTTT.